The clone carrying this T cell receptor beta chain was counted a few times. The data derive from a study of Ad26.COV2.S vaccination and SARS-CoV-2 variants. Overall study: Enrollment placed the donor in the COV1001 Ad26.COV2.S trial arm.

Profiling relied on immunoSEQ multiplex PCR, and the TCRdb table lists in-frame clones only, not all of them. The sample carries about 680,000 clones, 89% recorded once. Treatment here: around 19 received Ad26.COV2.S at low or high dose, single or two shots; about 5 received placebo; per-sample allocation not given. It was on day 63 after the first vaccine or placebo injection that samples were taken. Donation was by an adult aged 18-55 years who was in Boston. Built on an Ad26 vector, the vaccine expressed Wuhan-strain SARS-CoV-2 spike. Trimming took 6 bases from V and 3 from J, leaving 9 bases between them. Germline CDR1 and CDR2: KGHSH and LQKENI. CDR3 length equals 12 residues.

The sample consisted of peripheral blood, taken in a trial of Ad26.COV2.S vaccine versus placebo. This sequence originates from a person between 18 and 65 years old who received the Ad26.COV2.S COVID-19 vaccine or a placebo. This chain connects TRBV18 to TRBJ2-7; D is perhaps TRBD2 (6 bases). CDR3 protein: CASSGGSYEQYF. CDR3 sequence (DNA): TGTGCCAGCTCGGGGGGAAGCTACGAGCAGTACTTC.